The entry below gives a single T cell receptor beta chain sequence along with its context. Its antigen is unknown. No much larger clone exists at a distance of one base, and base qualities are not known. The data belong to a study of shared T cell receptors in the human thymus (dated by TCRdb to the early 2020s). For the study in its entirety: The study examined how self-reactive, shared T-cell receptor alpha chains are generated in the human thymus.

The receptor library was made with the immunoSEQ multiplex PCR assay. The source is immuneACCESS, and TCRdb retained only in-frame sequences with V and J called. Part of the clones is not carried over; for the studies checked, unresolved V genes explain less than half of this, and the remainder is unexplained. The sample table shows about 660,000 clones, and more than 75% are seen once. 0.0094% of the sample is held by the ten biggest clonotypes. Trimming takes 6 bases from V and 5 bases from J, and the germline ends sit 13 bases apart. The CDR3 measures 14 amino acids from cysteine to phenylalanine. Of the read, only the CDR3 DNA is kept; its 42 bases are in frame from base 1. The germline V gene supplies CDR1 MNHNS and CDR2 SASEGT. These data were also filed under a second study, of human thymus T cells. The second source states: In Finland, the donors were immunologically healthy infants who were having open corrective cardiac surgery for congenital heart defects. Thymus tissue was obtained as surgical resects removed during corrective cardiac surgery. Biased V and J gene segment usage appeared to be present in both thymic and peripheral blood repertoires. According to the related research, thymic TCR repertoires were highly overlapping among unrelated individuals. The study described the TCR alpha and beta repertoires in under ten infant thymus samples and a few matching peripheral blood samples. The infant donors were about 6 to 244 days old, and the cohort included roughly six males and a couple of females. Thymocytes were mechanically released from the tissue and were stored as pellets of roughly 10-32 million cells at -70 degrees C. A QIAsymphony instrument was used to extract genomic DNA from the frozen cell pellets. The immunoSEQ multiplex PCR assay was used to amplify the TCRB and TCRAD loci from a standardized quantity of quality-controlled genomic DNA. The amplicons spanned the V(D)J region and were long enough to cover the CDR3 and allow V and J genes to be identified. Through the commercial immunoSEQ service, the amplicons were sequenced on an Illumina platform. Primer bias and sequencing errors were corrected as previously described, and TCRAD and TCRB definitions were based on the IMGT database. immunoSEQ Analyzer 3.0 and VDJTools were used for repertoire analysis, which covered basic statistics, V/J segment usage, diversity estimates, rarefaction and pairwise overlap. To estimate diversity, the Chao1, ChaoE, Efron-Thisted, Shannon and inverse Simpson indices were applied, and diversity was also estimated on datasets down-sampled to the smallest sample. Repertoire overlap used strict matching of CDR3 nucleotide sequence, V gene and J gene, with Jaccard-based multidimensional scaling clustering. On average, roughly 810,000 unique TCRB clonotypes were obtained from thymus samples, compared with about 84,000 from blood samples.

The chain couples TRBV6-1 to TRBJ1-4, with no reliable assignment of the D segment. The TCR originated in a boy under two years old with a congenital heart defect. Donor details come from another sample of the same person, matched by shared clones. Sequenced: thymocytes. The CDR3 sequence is CASSDRQSNEKLFF. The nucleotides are TGTGCCAGCAGCGATAGACAAAGCAATGAAAAACTGTTTTTT.